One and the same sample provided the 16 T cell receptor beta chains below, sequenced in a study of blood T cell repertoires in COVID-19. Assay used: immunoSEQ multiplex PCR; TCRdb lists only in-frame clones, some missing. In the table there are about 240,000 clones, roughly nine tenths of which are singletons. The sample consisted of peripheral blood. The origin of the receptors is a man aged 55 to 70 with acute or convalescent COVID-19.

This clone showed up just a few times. CDR3 sequence reads: CASSLAARQMHKPQHF. In DNA, the CDR3 is TGTGCCAGCAGCTTAGCGGCGAGGCAGATGCACAAGCCCCAGCATTTT. V gene TRBV7-2 combines with J gene TRBJ1-5; D not resolved. V lost 0 bases to trimming and J lost 8 bases, with 17 bases between them. CDR3 length: 16 residues. The germline V gene encodes CDR1 SGHTA and CDR2 FQGNSA.

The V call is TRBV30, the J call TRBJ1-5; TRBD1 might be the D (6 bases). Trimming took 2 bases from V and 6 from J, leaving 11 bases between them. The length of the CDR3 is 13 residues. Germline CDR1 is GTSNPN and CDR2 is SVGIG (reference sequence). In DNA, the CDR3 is TGTGCCTGGAGTCACAGGGCGGTTCAGCCCCAGCATTTT. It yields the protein CAWSHRAVQPQHF.

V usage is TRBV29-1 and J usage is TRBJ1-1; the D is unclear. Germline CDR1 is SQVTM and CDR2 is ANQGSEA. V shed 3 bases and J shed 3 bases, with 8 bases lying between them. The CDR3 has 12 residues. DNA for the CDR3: TGCAGCGTTGACGGGGTCGACACTGAAGCTTTCTTT. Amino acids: CSVDGVDTEAFF. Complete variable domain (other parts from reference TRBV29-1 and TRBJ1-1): SAVISQKPSRDICQRGTSLTIQCQVDSQVTMMFWYRQQPGQSLTLIATANQGSEATYESGFVIDKFPISRPNLTFSTLTVSNMSPEDSSIYLCSVDGVDTEAFFGQGTRLTVV.

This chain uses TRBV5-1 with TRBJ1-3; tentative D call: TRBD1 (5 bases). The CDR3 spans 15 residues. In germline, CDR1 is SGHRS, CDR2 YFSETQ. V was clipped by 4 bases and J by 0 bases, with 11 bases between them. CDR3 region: CASSPGTLSGNTIYF. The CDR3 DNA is TGCGCCAGCAGCCCGGGGACTCTCTCTGGAAACACCATATATTTT.

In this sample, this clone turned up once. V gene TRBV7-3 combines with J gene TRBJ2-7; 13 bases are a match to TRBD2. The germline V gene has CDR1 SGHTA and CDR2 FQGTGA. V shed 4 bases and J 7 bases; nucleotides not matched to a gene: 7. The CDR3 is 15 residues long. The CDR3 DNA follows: TGTGCCAGCAGCTCCGGACTAGCGGGAGCAGAGGAGCAGTACTTC. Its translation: CASSSGLAGAEEQYF.

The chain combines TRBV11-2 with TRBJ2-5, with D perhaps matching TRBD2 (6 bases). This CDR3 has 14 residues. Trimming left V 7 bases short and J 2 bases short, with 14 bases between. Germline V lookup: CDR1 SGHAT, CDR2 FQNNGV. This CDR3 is CASKEGLAQETQYF. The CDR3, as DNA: TGTGCCAGCAAGGAGGGCTTGGCACAAGAGACCCAGTACTTC.

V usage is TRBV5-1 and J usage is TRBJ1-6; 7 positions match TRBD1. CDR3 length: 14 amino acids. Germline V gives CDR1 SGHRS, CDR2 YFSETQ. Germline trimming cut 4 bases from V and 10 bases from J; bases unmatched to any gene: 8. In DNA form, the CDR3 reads TGCGCCAGCAGCCTGGGACAGATCGACTCACCCCTCCACTTT. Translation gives CASSLGQIDSPLHF.

CDR3 sequence (DNA): TGTGCCAGCAGCTTACTCTCCAGGGCAACTAATGAAAAACTGTTTTTT. Its translation is CASSLLSRATNEKLFF. The chain is built from TRBV7-6 and TRBJ1-4, with a weak D call TRBD1 (5 bases). Germline values: CDR1 SGHVS, CDR2 FNYEAQ. Trimming took 2 bases from V and 0 from J, leaving 10 bases between them. The CDR3 runs to 16 residues.

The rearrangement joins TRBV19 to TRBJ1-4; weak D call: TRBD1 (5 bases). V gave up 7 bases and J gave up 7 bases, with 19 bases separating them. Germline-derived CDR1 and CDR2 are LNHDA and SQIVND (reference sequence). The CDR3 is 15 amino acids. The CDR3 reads CASNVGQGLTEKLFF. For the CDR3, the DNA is TGTGCCAGTAATGTTGGGCAGGGTTTAACTGAAAAACTGTTTTTT.

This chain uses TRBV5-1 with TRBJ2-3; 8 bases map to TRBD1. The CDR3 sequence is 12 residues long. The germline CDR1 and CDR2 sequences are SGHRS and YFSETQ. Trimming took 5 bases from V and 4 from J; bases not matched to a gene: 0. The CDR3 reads CASRQGADTQYF. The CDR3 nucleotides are TGCGCCAGCAGACAGGGGGCAGATACGCAGTATTTT.

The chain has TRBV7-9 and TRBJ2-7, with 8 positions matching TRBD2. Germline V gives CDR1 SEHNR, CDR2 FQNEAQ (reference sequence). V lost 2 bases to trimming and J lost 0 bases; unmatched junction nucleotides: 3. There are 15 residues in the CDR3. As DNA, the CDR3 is TGTGCCAGCAGCTTAAGCGGGGGCTCCTCCTACGAGCAGTACTTC. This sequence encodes CASSLSGGSSYEQYF.

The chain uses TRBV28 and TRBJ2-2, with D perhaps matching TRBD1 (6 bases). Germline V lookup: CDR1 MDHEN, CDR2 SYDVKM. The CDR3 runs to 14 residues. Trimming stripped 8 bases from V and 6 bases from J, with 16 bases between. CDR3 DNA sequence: TGTGCCAGCCTAGTACCAGGGGAAGCCGGGGAGCTGTTTTTT. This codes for CASLVPGEAGELFF.

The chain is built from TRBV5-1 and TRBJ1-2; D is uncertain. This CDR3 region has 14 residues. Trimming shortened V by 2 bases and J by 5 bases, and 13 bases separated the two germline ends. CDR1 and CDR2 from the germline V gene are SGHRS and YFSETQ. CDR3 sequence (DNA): TGCGCCAGCAGCTTTGAAGCCCGGGTTTATGGCTACACCTTC. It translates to CASSFEARVYGYTF.

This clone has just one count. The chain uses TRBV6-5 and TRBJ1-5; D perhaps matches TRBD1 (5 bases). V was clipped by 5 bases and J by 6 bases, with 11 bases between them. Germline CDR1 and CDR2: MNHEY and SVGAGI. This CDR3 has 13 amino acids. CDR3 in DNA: TGTGCCAGCAGTCGTGCAAGGGGTCAGCCCCAGCATTTT. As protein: CASSRARGQPQHF.

The CDR3 region has the DNA TGTGCCAGCAGCGCCTCGGGACAGAGAGAGACCCAGTACTTC. As protein: CASSASGQRETQYF. V usage is TRBV5-4 and J usage is TRBJ2-5; 7 nucleotides align to TRBD1. Trimming at V came to 4 bases and at J to 4 bases, leaving 7 bases not matched to a gene. Germline-derived CDR1 and CDR2 are SGHNT and YYREEE (reference sequence). This CDR3 comprises 14 residues.

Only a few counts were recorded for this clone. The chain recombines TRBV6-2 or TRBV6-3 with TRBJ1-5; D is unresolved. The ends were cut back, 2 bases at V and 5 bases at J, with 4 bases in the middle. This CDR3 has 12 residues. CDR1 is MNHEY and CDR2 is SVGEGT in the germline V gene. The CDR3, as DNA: TGTGCCAGCAGTTACCAATATCAGCCCCAGCATTTT. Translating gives CASSYQYQPQHF.